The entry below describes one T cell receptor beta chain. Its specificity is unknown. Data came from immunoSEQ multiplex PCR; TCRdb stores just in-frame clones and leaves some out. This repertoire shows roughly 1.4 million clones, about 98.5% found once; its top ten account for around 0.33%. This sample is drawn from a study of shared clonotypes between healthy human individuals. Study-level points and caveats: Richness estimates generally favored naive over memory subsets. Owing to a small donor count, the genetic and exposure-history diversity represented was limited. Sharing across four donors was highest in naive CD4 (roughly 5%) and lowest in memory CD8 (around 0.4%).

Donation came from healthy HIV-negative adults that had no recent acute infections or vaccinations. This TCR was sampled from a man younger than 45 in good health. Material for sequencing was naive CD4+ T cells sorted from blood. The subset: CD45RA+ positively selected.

The CDR3 DNA follows: TGTGCCAGCAGTATCAGACGGGATCGCACAGATACGCAGTATTTT. Encoded protein: CASSIRRDRTDTQYF. The V call is TRBV27, the J call TRBJ2-3; D is possibly TRBD2 (5 bases). Per germline, CDR1 MNHEY and CDR2 SMNVEV (reference sequence). The CDR3 has 15 residues. Trimming stripped 5 bases from V and 1 base from J, with 13 bases between.